This T cell receptor beta chain was documented in a study of blood T cells in healthy people across ages. The second PCR ran roughly 6 to 12 cycles with a sample-barcoded 5' primer and J-beta primers. One entry per CDR3 protein, called by TCRdb with MiXCR from the 5' RACE reads. The sample holds under 1,100,000 distinct CDR3 sequences; around 27% are singletons and the top ten take around 0.75%. The CDR3 extends over 12 amino acids. Trimming removed 5 bases at V and 7 bases at J, with 9 bases between. CDR1 SEHNR and CDR2 FQNEAQ come from the germline V gene (reference sequence). These sequences were also reported in another study, on T cells of mothers and their children.

This TCR derives from a girl aged 2 to 10 in good health. This chain uses TRBV7-9 with TRBJ2-1; D could derive from TRBD1 or TRBD2 (5 bases each). The sample consisted of blood. Written as DNA, the CDR3 is TGTGCCAGCAGCAGAGGGGAGAATGAGCAGTTCTTC. This gives the protein CASSRGENEQFF. The full variable domain, rest sourced from reference TRBV7-9 and TRBJ2-1, is DTGVSQNPRHKITKRGQNVTFRCDPISEHNRLYWYRQTLGQGPEFLTYFQNEAQLEKSRLLSDRFSAERPKGSFSTLEIQRTEQGDSAMYLCASSRGENEQFFGPGTRLTVL.